The 3 T cell receptor beta chains listed next were all sequenced from one sample in a study of cytotoxic CD8 clonotypes in ibrutinib-treated CLL (dated by TCRdb to about 2021). The time point label, as the study defines it: progressive disease on ibrutinib. Library creation used the immunoSEQ multiplex PCR assay. Sourced from immuneACCESS, this table was stored by TCRdb with only in-frame sequences that have V and J called. A share of the clones is absent; for the studies checked, an unresolved V gene accounts for under half, and the remainder has no known explanation. This sample has under 50,000 clones in its table, and about 70% of those were observed once. The top ten clones comprise about 6.8% of the sample. This material consisted of PBMCs, taken at disease progression, from a patient treated with ibrutinib. The receptor set was obtained from a human donor with chronic lymphocytic leukemia.

This clone was seen only a few times. This chain joins TRBV7-2 and TRBJ1-2; D perhaps matches TRBD1 (6 bases). This CDR3 comprises 15 residues. Germline values: CDR1 SGHTA, CDR2 FQGNSA. V lost 4 bases to trimming and J lost 6 bases, with 18 bases between them. The CDR3 region is CASSSYRAGEDGYTF. The CDR3 DNA reads TGTGCCAGCAGCTCCTATCGGGCAGGGGAGGATGGCTACACCTTC. Filled out from reference TRBV7-2 and TRBJ1-2, the complete variable domain reads GAGVSQSPSNKVTEKGKDVELRCDPISGHTALYWYRQSLGQGLEFLIYFQGNSAPDKSGLPSDRFSAERTGGSVSTLTIQRTQQEDSAVYLCASSSYRAGEDGYTFGSGTRLTVV.

This clone came up a few times. The chain joins TRBV30 to TRBJ1-6; TRBD1 might be the D (5 bases). CDR1 is GTSNPN, CDR2 SVGIG, per germline (reference sequence). The germline V and J ends were trimmed by 1 base and 13 bases, with 14 bases remaining between them. CDR3 size: 13 residues. CDR3 loop: CAWSEGRRDPLHF. The DNA for the CDR3 is TGTGCCTGGAGTGAGGGGCGAAGGGATCCCCTCCACTTT. Full variable domain (remainder filled in from reference TRBV30 and TRBJ1-6): SQTIHQWPATLVQPVGSPLSLECTVEGTSNPNLYWYRQAAGRGLQLLFYSVGIGQISSEVPQNLSASRPQDRQFILSSKKLLLSDSGFYLCAWSEGRRDPLHFGNGTRLTVT.

The rearrangement joins TRBV9 to TRBJ2-3; D perhaps matches TRBD2 (6 bases). Germline V gene data show CDR1 as SGDLS and CDR2 as YYNGEE. This CDR3 has 15 residues. V was pared by 0 bases and J by 2 bases, with 10 bases between. In DNA form, the CDR3 reads TGTGCCAGCAGCGTAGGGCGGGGACCCACAGATACGCAGTATTTT. Protein sequence: CASSVGRGPTDTQYF.